Sequencing of this T cell receptor (beta chain) was carried out in a study of blood T cell repertoires in COVID-19. Data came from immunoSEQ multiplex PCR; TCRdb stores just in-frame clones and leaves some out. The sample consists of fewer than 200,000 clones, roughly 90% of them appearing once. The CDR3 has 16 residues. Unmatched junction bases numbered 7, after V lost 3 bases and J lost 2 bases. Germline loops: CDR1 KGHSH, CDR2 LQKENI. Sequenced: peripheral blood. The source is a man aged 65 to 79 with active or convalescent COVID-19. The chain links TRBV18 to TRBJ2-1; 7 bases line up with TRBD1. CDR3 in DNA: TGTGCCAGCTCACCTACCGGGCAGGGGGCCTACAATGAGCAGTTCTTC. Its protein is CASSPTGQGAYNEQFF.